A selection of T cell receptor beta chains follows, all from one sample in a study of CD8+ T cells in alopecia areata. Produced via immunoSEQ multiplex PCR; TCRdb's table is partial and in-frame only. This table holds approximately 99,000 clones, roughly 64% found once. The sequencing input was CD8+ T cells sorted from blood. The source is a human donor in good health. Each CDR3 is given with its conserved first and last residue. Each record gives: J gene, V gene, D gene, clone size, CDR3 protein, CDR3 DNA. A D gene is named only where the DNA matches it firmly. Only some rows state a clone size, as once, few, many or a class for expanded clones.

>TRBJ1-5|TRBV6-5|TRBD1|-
CASRSGTGYQPQHF
TGTGCCAGCAGGTCCGGGACAGGGTATCAGCCCCAGCATTTT
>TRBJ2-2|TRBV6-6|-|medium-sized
CASSYRTLNTGELFF
TGTGCCAGCAGTTACAGGACCCTGAACACCGGGGAGCTGTTTTTT
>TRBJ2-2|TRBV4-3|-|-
CASSQDEPGGYTGELFF
TGCGCCAGCAGCCAAGACGAGCCAGGGGGGTACACCGGGGAGCTGTTTTTT
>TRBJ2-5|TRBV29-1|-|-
CSVMRRGDDQETQYF
TGCAGCGTTATGAGACGCGGGGATGATCAAGAGACCCAGTACTTC
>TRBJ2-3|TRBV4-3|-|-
CASSLQDGHWGTEATDTQYF
TGCGCCAGCAGCCTGCAAGATGGACATTGGGGGACGGAGGCCACAGATACGCAGTATTTT
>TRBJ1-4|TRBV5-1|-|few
CASSLLGGEKLFF
TGCGCCAGCAGCCTACTGGGAGGAGAAAAACTGTTTTTT
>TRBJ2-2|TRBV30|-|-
CAGGTVNTGELFF
TGTGCCGGAGGGACTGTGAACACCGGGGAGCTGTTTTTT
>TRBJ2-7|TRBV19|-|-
CASSAGLSYEQYF
TGTGCCAGTAGTGCCGGACTGTCCTACGAGCAGTACTTC
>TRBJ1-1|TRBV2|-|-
CASSVLGPAEAFF
TGTGCCAGCAGTGTTCTCGGCCCCGCTGAAGCTTTCTTT
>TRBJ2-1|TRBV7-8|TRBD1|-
CASRSHRDSSYNEQFF
TGTGCCAGCCGCAGCCACCGGGACAGCTCCTACAATGAGCAGTTCTTC
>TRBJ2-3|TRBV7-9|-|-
CASSQGGGNTDTQYF
TGTGCCAGCAGCCAGGGCGGGGGCAACACAGATACGCAGTATTTT
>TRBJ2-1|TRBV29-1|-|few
CSATSYNEQFF
TGCAGCGCCACAAGTTACAATGAGCAGTTCTTC
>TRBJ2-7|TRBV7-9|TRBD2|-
CASSYTSGGYYEQYF
TGTGCCAGCAGCTATACCAGCGGGGGGTACTACGAGCAGTACTTC
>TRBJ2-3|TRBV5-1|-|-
CASSLAGATSTDTQYF
TGCGCCAGCAGCTTGGCCGGCGCTACTAGCACAGATACGCAGTATTTT
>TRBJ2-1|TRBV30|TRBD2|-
CAWRAKGLVSNEQFF
TGTGCCTGGAGGGCGAAGGGACTAGTAAGTAATGAGCAGTTCTTC
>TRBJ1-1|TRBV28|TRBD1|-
CASSFRQGGTEAFF
TGTGCCAGCAGTTTCCGACAGGGGGGCACTGAAGCTTTCTTT
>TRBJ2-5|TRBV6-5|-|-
CASSYYSGEETQYF
TGTGCCAGCAGTTACTATTCGGGGGAAGAGACCCAGTACTTC
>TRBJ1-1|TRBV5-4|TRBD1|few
CASSPRGTGNTEAFF
TGTGCCAGCAGCCCCCGAGGGACAGGGAACACTGAAGCTTTCTTT